One and the same sample provided the 15 T cell receptor beta chains below, sequenced in a study of Tregs in tolerant kidney transplant recipients. Method: immunoSEQ multiplex PCR; TCRdb's copy keeps in-frame clones and lacks some. The sample has roughly 120,000 clones; around 91% are singletons. What was sequenced was CD4+ T cells from blood. These receptors all stem from a human donor in good health.

The chain joins TRBV13 to TRBJ1-3, with TRBD1 identical over 9 bases. The CDR3 totals 16 residues. Unmatched junction bases numbered 8, after V lost 6 bases and J lost 2 bases. Germline CDR1 is PRHDT and CDR2 is FYEKMQ (reference sequence). The CDR3 sequence: CASSLTGTGTGNTIYF. CDR3 DNA: TGTGCCAGCAGTCTTACCGGGACAGGGACTGGAAACACCATATATTTT.

This sequence joins TRBV5-1 and TRBJ2-1, with 11 bases identical to TRBD1. The CDR3 loop spans 20 amino acids. The trim removed 4 bases at V and 0 bases at J, leaving 15 bases unmatched. CDR1 and CDR2 (germline): SGHRS, YFSETQ. CDR3 DNA: TGCGCCAGCAGCCCGGACCGGGACAGGGGGATCCTGAGCTCCTACAATGAGCAGTTCTTC. It yields the protein CASSPDRDRGILSSYNEQFF.

The chain uses TRBV7-2 and TRBJ2-3; 10 bases align to TRBD2. Germline V lookup: CDR1 SGHTA, CDR2 FQGNSA. V was pared by 4 bases and J by 5 bases, with 3 bases of the junction left unmatched. The CDR3 spans 14 residues. CDR3 bases: TGTGCCAGCAGCTCTAGCGGGGGTATAGATACGCAGTATTTT. Translated: CASSSSGGIDTQYF. Based on the CDR3 plus reference TRBV7-2 and TRBJ2-3, the full variable domain is GAGVSQSPSNKVTEKGKDVELRCDPISGHTALYWYRQSLGQGLEFLIYFQGNSAPDKSGLPSDRFSAERTGGSVSTLTIQRTQQEDSAVYLCASSSSGGIDTQYFGPGTRLTVL.

This clone showed up just once. The rearrangement uses TRBV19 and TRBJ1-2; D is unclear. The length of the CDR3 is 15 residues. CDR1 LNHDA and CDR2 SQIVND come from the germline V gene (reference sequence). V lost 3 bases, J lost 0 bases, and 11 bases lay in between. CDR3 sequence (DNA): TGTGCCAGTAGTATCAGCACGGCTCCTAACTATGGCTACACCTTC. It codes for CASSISTAPNYGYTF.

This clone was observed once. This chain links TRBV19 with TRBJ1-5; D remains unclear. From germline, CDR1 is LNHDA and CDR2 SQIVND (reference sequence). Deletions cut 3 bases from V and 4 bases from J, with 10 bases between. The CDR3 consists of 14 residues. The CDR3 DNA sequence: TGTGCCAGTAGTATTACGCCCCAGAATCAGCCCCAGCATTTT. Protein product: CASSITPQNQPQHF.

The chain has TRBV4-2 and TRBJ1-5; 11 positions match TRBD1. The CDR3 loop spans 17 amino acids. The germline gives CDR1 LGHNA, CDR2 YNFKEQ. V lost 6 bases, J lost 4 bases, and 11 bases stayed unmatched. The CDR3 region is CASRPGTGGGINQPQHF. The CDR3 DNA sequence: TGTGCCAGCAGACCCGGGACAGGGGGAGGGATAAATCAGCCCCAGCATTTT.

The rearrangement joins TRBV5-1 to TRBJ1-3; D gene unclear. The CDR3 sequence is 18 residues long. From germline, CDR1 is SGHRS and CDR2 YFSETQ. The V end lost 4 bases, the J end lost 0 bases, and 20 bases lay between the germline ends. CDR3: CASSPSWGVGSSGNTIYF. CDR3 nucleotide sequence: TGCGCCAGCAGCCCGAGTTGGGGTGTGGGGAGCTCTGGAAACACCATATATTTT.

The chain employs TRBV7-9 and TRBJ2-1; perhaps TRBD1 as D (6 bases). Germline V gene lookup returns CDR1 SEHNR and CDR2 FQNEAQ (reference sequence). This CDR3 contains 13 residues. The V and J ends lost 3 bases and 7 bases respectively, with 10 bases between them. In nucleotides, the CDR3 is TGTGCCAGCAGCTTGGGGGCCCTGAATGAGCAGTTCTTC. It yields the protein CASSLGALNEQFF.

Turning to this clone: This sample also contains other DNA sequences that code for the same CDR3. CDR3 in DNA: TGTGCCAGTAGTATTGCGGCCAGGGTACTTGGCCGCGGGCAGCCCCAGCATTTT. It is translated as CASSIAARVLGRGQPQHF. The gene calls are TRBV19 and TRBJ1-5, with a tentative D call TRBD1 (5 bases). The CDR3 runs 18 residues. Deletions cut 3 bases from V and 7 bases from J, with 25 bases between. Germline V lookup: CDR1 LNHDA, CDR2 SQIVND (reference sequence).

The V gene is TRBV7-9, the J gene TRBJ2-2; the D is unclear. CDR1 SEHNR and CDR2 FQNEAQ come from the germline V gene (reference sequence). The CDR3 is 16 residues long. With 2 bases removed from V and 4 bases from J, the gap between germline ends came to 14 bases. As DNA, the CDR3 is TGTGCCAGCAGCTTAATCCGTTGGTCAACCACCGGGGAGCTGTTTTTT. Its protein product is CASSLIRWSTTGELFF.

With respect to this clone: A read error may account for a junction end that differs from germline. This sequence joins TRBV7-9 and TRBJ1-2; unclear D gene. Germline assignment: CDR1 SEHNR and CDR2 FQNEAQ (reference sequence). This CDR3 comprises 15 residues. The CDR3 DNA reads as TGTGCCGGCAGCTTAGGACGGGGAGATAACTATGGCTACACCTTC. Amino acid sequence: CAGSLGRGDNYGYTF.

The chain combines TRBV30 with TRBJ2-7; D might be TRBD1 or TRBD2, each matching 5 bases. Trimming took 3 bases from V and 7 from J, leaving 16 bases between them. The CDR3 extends over 13 amino acids. Germline V CDR1 and CDR2: GTSNPN, SVGIG (reference sequence). CDR3 residues: CAWSGQGGTEQYF. CDR3 nucleotide sequence: TGTGCCTGGAGCGGTCAGGGTGGGACGGAGCAGTACTTC.

V gene TRBV5-1 combines with J gene TRBJ2-1; TRBD2 aligns across 14 bases. CDR1 is SGHRS, CDR2 YFSETQ, per germline. The CDR3 extends over 15 amino acids. J lost 4 bases, V lost 4 bases, and 1 base had no gene match. The DNA for the CDR3 is TGCGCCAGCAGCGGGACTAGCGGGAGTTACAATGAGCAGTTCTTC. Its translation: CASSGTSGSYNEQFF.

This chain joins TRBV13 and TRBJ1-6; the D gene is possibly TRBD1 (5 bases). CDR1 PRHDT and CDR2 FYEKMQ come from the germline V gene (reference sequence). The V end was cut by 1 base, the J end by 6 bases, with 10 bases between. CDR3 length equals 15 residues. The CDR3 loop reads CASSLDWGINSPLHF. The DNA of the CDR3 is TGTGCCAGCAGCTTAGATTGGGGGATTAATTCACCCCTCCACTTT.

This rearrangement joins TRBV19 to TRBJ2-3; possible D gene TRBD2, 5 bases. The V end lost 5 bases, the J end lost 0 bases, and 12 bases lay between the germline ends. Germline V gives CDR1 LNHDA, CDR2 SQIVND (reference sequence). CDR3 length: 15 residues. Written as DNA, the CDR3 is TGTGCCAGTAGTCCCCGGACTTCTAGCACAGATACGCAGTATTTT. Residues: CASSPRTSSTDTQYF.